This T cell receptor (beta chain) was recovered during a study of shared clonotypes between healthy human individuals (dated by TCRdb to 2018 to 2021). In terms of the full investigation: Three men and a couple of women, aged 18 to 49 years, made up the cohort. For each donor, CD4 naive and CD4 memory were each run on three plates, CD8 naive on two plates, and CD8 memory on one plate. To estimate repertoire size and how much clonotype sharing occurs between individuals, the study deeply sequenced the blood TCR repertoires of several healthy adults. Different laboratories and diverse techniques were used to prepare libraries and sequence TCR repertoires, to increase sequencing depth and limit assay-specific biases. Per donor, leukapheresis produced somewhere between about 0.85 and 10 billion PBMCs. What the authors observed across the whole study: Sharing across a few donors was observed for approximately 5% of naive CD4, under 4% of naive CD8, over 2% of memory CD4, and over 0.3% of memory CD8 clonotypes. Compared with non-shared clonotypes, the clonotypes found in all four sorted-subset donors had higher generation probabilities. Only blood was sampled, and tissue TCR repertoires likely differ from those in blood. Naive subsets generally had larger estimated clonotype richness than memory subsets did. Pairwise subsampling led to the expectation that sequencing depth would affect the degree of clonotype sharing among donors. The genetic and exposure-history diversity represented was limited by the small number of donors. Even with the large sequencing depth, rarefaction of the sorted-subset datasets indicated that sequencing was incomplete.

The trim is 3 bases for V and 5 bases for J, with a gap of 17 bases between the germline ends. CDR1 is given as MNHEY and CDR2 as SMNVEV, both from the germline V gene (reference sequence). The CDR3 starts with the cysteine, ends with the phenylalanine, and has 15 residues. Only the CDR3 DNA stays, 45 bases, in frame from base 1. TCR CDR3 regions were amplified from genomic DNA by multiplex PCR using the deep immunoSEQ assay. Extracted genomic DNA from each cell subset was distributed evenly across all wells of several immunoSEQ 96-well plates, and each plate was treated as a replicate. For sorted subsets, each replicate PCR was loaded with roughly 0.2 ug genomic DNA, equivalent to some 27,000 T cell genomes. The purified libraries were quantified using a Qubit 3.0 fluorometer, sized with a Bioanalyzer 2100, and then quantified again using the KAPA Library Quantification kit. Each immunoSEQ 96-well plate was sequenced on its own single-read 150-cycle Illumina NextSeq 550 flow cell. On the study's bioinformatics: Because only junctional sequences without quality scores were contained in the immunoSEQ output, filtering matching that applied to full-length reads could not be performed. Sequences were annotated with PyIR, a Python wrapper for IgBLAST v1.9, using IMGT germline references to assign V/J genes and CDR3. Reads with weak V/J assignments (E-value above 1e-6), missing CDR3, stop codons, out-of-frame junctions, or ambiguous translated residues were removed. A V3J clonotype was defined by an identical inferred V gene, J gene, and CDR3 amino acid sequence. To compute the percentage overlap between repertoires, the number of shared unique clonotypes was divided by the size of the smaller repertoire. RTK rarefaction, the Chao1 estimator, and Recon v2.1 estimates of unobserved clonotypes were used to assess repertoire richness. OLGA was used to compute generation probabilities for all TCRbeta clonotypes that the gDNA method yielded from a handful of donors. This immuneACCESS table, as held by TCRdb, lists in-frame sequences with V and J called but not all clones. Of the missing ones, under half trace to an unresolved V gene in checked studies; the others have no known cause. V and J calls and clone size are as listed in that table; D and trimming were resolved from the DNA. This sample is represented by roughly 1,800,000 clones; about 95% of them were singletons. The ten largest clones represent 0.95% to 1.5% of the sample.

For the CD8 naive samples, CD45RO-negative cells were positively selected for CCR7, yielding a CD45RA+CCR7+ population from which TemRA cells were excluded. Healthy HIV-negative adults with no recently reported acute infections or vaccinations were included as donors. All donors were Caucasian adults living in Nashville, Tennessee, USA. Blood was obtained by leukapheresis, after which PBMCs were separated by Ficoll-Histopaque density gradient centrifugation and cryopreserved in liquid nitrogen vapor phase. Analytical flow cytometry was used to check the purity and quantity of each magnetically sorted T cell population. From each sorted fraction, genomic DNA was isolated and quantified by UV absorbance on a Nanodrop 2000c. In this sample, this clone turned up once. Its target antigen remains unknown. Within one base of it there is no much larger clone, and no base qualities were kept.

Recombination joined TRBV27 with TRBJ2-7, with TRBD2 perhaps the D gene, on 6 matching bases. This TCR was sampled from a man younger than 35 in good health. Sequencing was carried out using naive CD8+ T cells sorted from blood. What the cell subset or site label conveys for this sample: CD45RA+CCR7+. Read as DNA, the sequence is TGTGCCAGCAGTTTGATCGGCGGGGCAGTCGACGAGCAGTACTTC. This yields the protein CASSLIGGAVDEQYF.